This TCR beta chain emerged from a study of T cell responses to AZD1222 COVID-19 vaccine (dated by TCRdb to the early 2020s). At the level of the whole study: AZD1222 recipients given second doses at about 4 weeks or at about 12 weeks were pooled, since spike-specific TCR depth and breadth were not found to differ between the two schedules. TCR sequencing covered 230 or so trial participants: roughly 200 given two doses of AZD1222 and approximately 26 given two doses of MenACWY control vaccine. Trial participants were enrolled by age into subgroups of 18-55, 56-69 and 70-plus years, and about 150, 27 and 61 TCR-sequenced participants, respectively, were included in these subgroups. General study outcomes and caveats: Vaccine-associated CD4 TCRs spanned the whole spike protein, with dominant responses in regions 160-218 and 743-854. Conclusions about previously exposed vaccinees were limited because only six AZD1222 recipients were SARS-CoV-2 seropositive at baseline. Reportedly, close to half of the unique spike-specific TCRs recognized epitopes lying outside the regions that are mutated in the B.1.351 and B.1.1.7 variants. In the small 56-69-year group, the increase in depth fell short of significance, most likely because of low power. Spike-specific TCR breadth and depth rose significantly after two AZD1222 doses compared with day 0 and with MenACWY recipients. No day 14 peak-response samples were available, so repertoires were characterized only after the peak T cell response. Participants were mostly white British, with more females than males. The authors suggested clonal diversity may have been underestimated.

Germline trimming amounts to 5 bases on V and 11 bases on J, with 8 as the count of junction bases outside the gene matches. The germline V gene (reference sequence) gives CDR1 as SEHNR and CDR2 as FQNEAQ. From its cysteine to its phenylalanine, the CDR3 spans 13 amino acids. Only the CDR3 portion is preserved as DNA: 39 bases, with reading frame beginning at the first base. The CDR3 regions of human TCRbeta chains were subjected to immunosequencing. For the original study's pipeline: TCRs in the repertoires were compared against a reference library of SARS-CoV-2-specific TCRs that had been generated with the MIRA antigen-specificity platform. Breadth was defined as the fraction of unique TCRs that were SARS-CoV-2-associated. Depth was defined as the fraction of total T cells that were SARS-CoV-2-associated. Using the MIRA data, every spike-specific TCR was mapped to the spike region that the TCR reacted to and assigned to either a CD4 or a CD8 class. Log10-transformed breadth and depth values were compared by one-way ANOVA with Sidak's multiple comparisons tests. Held by TCRdb, this immuneACCESS table contains in-frame sequences only and omits some clones. Under half of the omission traces to an unresolved V gene where checked; the cause of the rest is unknown. V and J calls and clone size are given by that table; D and trimming were obtained from the DNA. This sample gives approximately 100,000 clones in total; about 88% of them show up just once. Together, the top ten hold roughly 4% of the sample.

Remarks on this clone: No antigen is known for it. Base qualities are not provided; no much larger clone lies one nucleotide away.

Taken with the paper, the label for time point translates to: baseline before first vaccination. Samples from vaccinated people were obtained from the UK trials COV001 and COV002, which included a single-blind randomized controlled phase 2/3 trial of AZD1222 (ChAdOx1 nCoV-19) in healthy adults. For TCRbeta chain sequencing, PBMC samples were collected from trial participants at day 0 and at day 28 after the second dose. The rearranged segments are TRBV7-9 and TRBJ2-1; 8 nucleotides in the junction match TRBD2. The sample was peripheral blood, taken on day 0 of AZD1222 vaccination. The origin of this receptor is an adult in good health. This receptor carries the CDR3 CASSPAGGRQQFF. DNA sequence: TGTGCCAGCAGCCCCGCGGGGGGCAGGCAGCAGTTCTTC.